The rows below give T cell receptor beta chains drawn from one sample of a study of shared clonotypes between healthy human individuals. The repertoire was sequenced with immunoSEQ multiplex PCR; TCRdb's copy has only in-frame clones and lacks some. Of about 1.1 million clones in the sample, roughly 80% are singletons; the top ten hold approximately 0.9%. The sample comprised memory CD4+ T cells from PBMCs. The receptors stem from a man aged 18 to 29 in good health. Some clones in this sample may be carry-over from other donors' samples. Each CDR3 is given with its conserved first and last residue. Each record gives: J gene, clone size, D gene, V gene, CDR3 protein. D genes are given only for firm matches. Expanded clones get a size class; other rows say once, few or many, or leave the size out.

J: TRBJ2-7
size: NA
D: TRBD2
V: TRBV7-2
CDR3: CASSLTSVSSYEQYF

J: TRBJ1-1
size: NA
D: TRBD1
V: TRBV18
CDR3: CASSPFRDRGGNTEAFF

J: TRBJ2-3
size: few
D: TRBD2
V: TRBV5-4
CDR3: CASSPPGGLTDTQYF

J: TRBJ2-3
size: NA
D: TRBD2
V: TRBV11-3
CDR3: CASSSGTSIRGTDTQYF

J: TRBJ2-5
size: NA
D: NA
V: TRBV7-9
CDR3: CASSHVQETQYF

J: TRBJ2-5
size: NA
D: TRBD1
V: TRBV7-9
CDR3: CASSWDRLKETQYF

J: TRBJ2-7
size: NA
D: NA
V: TRBV28
CDR3: CASSLVGYYEQYF

J: TRBJ1-5
size: NA
D: TRBD1
V: TRBV2
CDR3: CASKAGQGAGQPQHF

J: TRBJ1-2
size: many
D: NA
V: TRBV7-6
CDR3: CASRPTTGPNYGYTF

J: TRBJ2-1
size: NA
D: TRBD2
V: TRBV7-2
CDR3: CASTPLGLAGANYNEQFF

J: TRBJ2-2
size: NA
D: NA
V: TRBV2
CDR3: CATHPEQSTGELFF

J: TRBJ1-5
size: NA
D: NA
V: TRBV28
CDR3: CASSLGGSNQPQHF

J: TRBJ2-7
size: NA
D: NA
V: TRBV19
CDR3: CASSRQSTSYEQYF

J: TRBJ2-7
size: NA
D: NA
V: TRBV28
CDR3: CASRHPSSYEQYF

J: TRBJ2-3
size: NA
D: NA
V: TRBV7-2
CDR3: CASSPRAASGADTQYF

J: TRBJ1-5
size: NA
D: NA
V: TRBV7-2
CDR3: CASNEQGLSNQPQHF

J: TRBJ2-5
size: few
D: NA
V: TRBV5-1
CDR3: CASSLAEGIKTQYF

J: TRBJ2-1
size: NA
D: NA
V: TRBV20-1
CDR3: CSAPQRRDTLF

J: TRBJ1-5
size: few
D: TRBD1
V: TRBV30
CDR3: CAWQTGANQPQHF

J: TRBJ1-1
size: NA
D: NA
V: TRBV2
CDR3: CASILDRSSTEAFF

J: TRBJ2-1
size: NA
D: NA
V: TRBV20-1
CDR3: CTGAVQNEQFF

J: TRBJ2-7
size: once
D: NA
V: TRBV25-1
CDR3: CASSEYGGYEQYF

J: TRBJ2-7
size: NA
D: NA
V: TRBV19
CDR3: CASSISQGQIYEQYF